This entry concerns a single T cell receptor beta chain. Only a few counts were recorded for this clonotype. Its antigen is still unknown. Base qualities are not provided; no much larger clone lies one nucleotide away. V loses 5 bases, J loses 9 bases, and the germline ends lie 17 bases apart. The CDR3 measures 13 amino acids from cysteine to phenylalanine. CDR3 DNA is the only sequence kept; it has 39 bases, read in frame from the first base. CDR1 and CDR2 (DFQATT, SNEGSKA) derive from the germline V gene (reference sequence). Receptors were amplified or captured by 5' RACE. The sequencing machine was an Illumina HiSeq 2500. A second about 6 to 11 cycle PCR used a sample-barcoded 5' primer and a J-beta primer mix. A template-switch 5' adaptor carrying 12 random nucleotides introduced a unique molecular identifier onto each TCR beta cDNA molecule. At least 2.5 million CDR3-containing paired-end reads were obtained from each sample. The Mint cDNA synthesis kit, primed by a TRBC-specific oligonucleotide, was used to synthesize first-strand cDNA from all RNA. All cDNA was treated with uracil-DNA glycosylase and then went through a first 18-cycle PCR with the universal primers M1SS and BC2_uni_R. Processing in the source paper ran as follows. Normalization of each sample was performed by random selection of 1 million high-quality reads, each carrying a distinct molecular identifier. Instead of being binned into consensus sequences, reads that shared molecular identifiers were thrown out. MiTCR, with a Q25 quality threshold and the strictest error-elimination algorithm, was used for CDR3 identification, clonotype clustering and error correction. Lower-bound total TCR beta diversity was estimated with a nonparametric unseen species model using Euler transformation. The public sequencing data were trimmed at Q25 with fastp and processed into clonotypes with MiXCR by TCRdb, which kept only in-frame beta chains. Entries that share a CDR3 protein sequence are merged under the most common genes and DNA. TCRdb assigned the V and J calls; the authors' analysis was not used. The sample has about 720,000 distinct CDR3 sequences on record, 22% of them singletons. Around a fifth of the sample belongs to the ten largest clones.

The sample originates from a study of blood T cells in healthy people across ages (dated by TCRdb to 2015 to 2017). Looking at the study overall: In model experiments, template switching captured about one uniquely barcoded TCR beta cDNA molecule for every two T cells. The donors were divided into four age groups: young (average roughly 17 years), middle-aged (approximately 39), aged (about 61) and long-lived (around 87). Age-related changes in TCR beta repertoire diversity were measured in the study by deep sequencing normalized with unique cDNA molecular identifiers. Two additional independent replicas of 1 million unique cDNA reads from the same blood draw were analyzed for two donors (one aged 18 to 30 and one aged 80 or older). To avoid experimental bias, donors of different ages were spread randomly across the sequencing lanes.

General findings and caveats noted by the study authors: There was a strong correlation between observed TCR beta diversity and the percentage of naive T cells measured by flow cytometry. Estimates of total diversity based on one million sequenced T cells were considered lower bounds and underestimates. As age increased, observed TCR beta diversity per million T cells dropped in a roughly linear way, and a significant reduction was already evident by age about 40. Donor CMV infection status was unknown, potentially confounding age-related changes in expanded clonotypes. Since profiling was done on bulk unsorted PBMCs, naive and antigen-experienced compartments could not be conclusively compared. Compared with the aged group, the long-lived group had more naive CD4+ T cells, fewer expanded clones and increased TCR diversity, a pattern suggesting age selection.

Systemically healthy Caucasian individuals from Russia, 39 in total and aged about 6 to 100 years, were included as donors. Ten milliliters of peripheral blood were drawn from each donor into EDTA-treated Vacutainer tubes. Ficoll-Paque density-gradient centrifugation was used to isolate PBMCs, with at least 7 million per sample. Total RNA was extracted from PBMCs with Trizol reagent, with at least 5 micrograms obtained per sample. Naive CD45RAhigh/CD27high T cell percentages were measured by flow cytometry on a PBMC aliquot from every donor. The sequence is built from TRBV20-1 and TRBJ2-4, with TRBD1 perhaps the D gene, on 6 matching bases. Sequenced: blood. The sequence came from a man between 65 and 79 years old in good health. CDR3 loop: CSAARTGRGIQYF. The nucleotides read TGCAGTGCTGCCAGAACAGGGCGTGGCATTCAGTACTTC.